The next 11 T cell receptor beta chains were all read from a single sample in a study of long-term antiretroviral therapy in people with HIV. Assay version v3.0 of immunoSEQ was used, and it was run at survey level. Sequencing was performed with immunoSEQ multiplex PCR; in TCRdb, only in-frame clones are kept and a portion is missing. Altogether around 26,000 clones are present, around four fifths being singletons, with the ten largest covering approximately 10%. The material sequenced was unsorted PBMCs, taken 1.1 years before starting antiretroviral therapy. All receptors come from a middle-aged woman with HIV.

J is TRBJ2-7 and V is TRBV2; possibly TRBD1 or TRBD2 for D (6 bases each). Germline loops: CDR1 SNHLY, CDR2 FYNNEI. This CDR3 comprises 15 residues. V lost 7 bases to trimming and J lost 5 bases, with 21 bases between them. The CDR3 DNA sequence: TGTGCCAGCACTGGAGGGGACAATCTAAGAAACGAGCAGTACTTC. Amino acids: CASTGGDNLRNEQYF.

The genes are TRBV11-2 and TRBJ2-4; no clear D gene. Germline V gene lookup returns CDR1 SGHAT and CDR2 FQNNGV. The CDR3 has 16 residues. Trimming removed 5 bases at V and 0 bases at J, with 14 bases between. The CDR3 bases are TGTGCCAGCAGCCCTCTTGTTGCGCTAGCCAAAAACATTCAGTACTTC. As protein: CASSPLVALAKNIQYF.

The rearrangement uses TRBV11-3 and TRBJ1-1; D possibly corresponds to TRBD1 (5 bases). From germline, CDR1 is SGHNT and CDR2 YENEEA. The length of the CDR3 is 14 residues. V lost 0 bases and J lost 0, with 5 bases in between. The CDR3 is CASSLDRVNTEAFF. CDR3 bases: TGTGCCAGCAGCTTAGACAGGGTGAACACTGAAGCTTTCTTT. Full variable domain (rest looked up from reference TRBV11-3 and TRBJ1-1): EAGVVQSPRYKIIEKKQPVAFWCNPISGHNTLYWYLQNLGQGPELLIRYENEEAVDDSQLPKDRFSAERLKGVDSTLKIQPAELGDSAVYLCASSLDRVNTEAFFGQGTRLTVV.

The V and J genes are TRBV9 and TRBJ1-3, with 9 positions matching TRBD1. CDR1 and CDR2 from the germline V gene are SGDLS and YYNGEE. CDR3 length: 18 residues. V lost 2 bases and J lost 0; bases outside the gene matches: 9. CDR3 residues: CASSVGGTGYLSGNTIYF. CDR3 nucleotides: TGTGCCAGCAGCGTCGGCGGGACAGGGTACCTCTCTGGAAACACCATATATTTT.

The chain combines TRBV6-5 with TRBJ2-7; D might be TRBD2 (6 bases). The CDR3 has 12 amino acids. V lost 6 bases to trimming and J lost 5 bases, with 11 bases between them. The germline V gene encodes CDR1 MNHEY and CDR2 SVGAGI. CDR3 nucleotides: TGTGCCAGCAGATTTAGCGGCCACGAGCAGTACTTC. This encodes CASRFSGHEQYF.

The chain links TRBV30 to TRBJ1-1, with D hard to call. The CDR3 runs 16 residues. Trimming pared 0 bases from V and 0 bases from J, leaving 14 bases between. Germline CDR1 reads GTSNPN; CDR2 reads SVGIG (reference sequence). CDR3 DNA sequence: TGTGCCTGGAGTGTAAAGACACTTGGCGTGAACACTGAAGCTTTCTTT. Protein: CAWSVKTLGVNTEAFF.

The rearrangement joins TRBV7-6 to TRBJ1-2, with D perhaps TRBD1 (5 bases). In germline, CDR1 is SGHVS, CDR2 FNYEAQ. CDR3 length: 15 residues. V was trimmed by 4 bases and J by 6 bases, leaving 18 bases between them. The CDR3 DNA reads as TGTGCCAGCAGCTCTTACCAAGTGGGGGTAGATGGCTACACCTTC. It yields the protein CASSSYQVGVDGYTF.

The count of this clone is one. CDR3 region: CASGPARAAGYTF. DNA of the CDR3: TGTGCCAGCGGACCCGCAAGGGCGGCCGGCTACACCTTC. The chain links TRBV6-1 to TRBJ1-2, with D unresolved. V was shortened by 8 bases and J by 8 bases, with 18 bases between the two germline ends. The CDR3 runs 13 residues. CDR1 is MNHNS, CDR2 SASEGT, per germline.

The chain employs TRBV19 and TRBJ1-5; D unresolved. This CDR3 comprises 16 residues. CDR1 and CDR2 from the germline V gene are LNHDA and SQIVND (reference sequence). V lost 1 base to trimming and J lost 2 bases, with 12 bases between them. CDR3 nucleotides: TGTGCCAGTAGTATAGGAGGTTCGGGAGGCAATCAGCCCCAGCATTTT. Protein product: CASSIGGSGGNQPQHF.

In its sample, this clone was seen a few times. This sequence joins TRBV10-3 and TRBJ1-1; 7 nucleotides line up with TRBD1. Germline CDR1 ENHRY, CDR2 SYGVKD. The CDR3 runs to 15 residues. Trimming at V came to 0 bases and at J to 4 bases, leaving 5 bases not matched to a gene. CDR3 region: CAISESDRASTEAFF. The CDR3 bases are TGTGCCATCAGTGAGTCTGACAGGGCGTCCACTGAAGCTTTCTTT.

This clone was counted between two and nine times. The CDR3 DNA sequence: TGCGCCAGCAGCGTAGCGAAGACTAGCGGGGGGGCGGTACAAGAGACCCAGTACTTC. This codes for CASSVAKTSGGAVQETQYF. This chain uses TRBV5-1 with TRBJ2-5, with 14 positions matching TRBD2. The germline CDR1 and CDR2 sequences are SGHRS and YFSETQ. The CDR3 sequence is 19 residues long. V dropped 4 bases and J dropped 2; count of bases not matched to a gene: 13.